The 17 T cell receptor beta chains below come from one sample, sequenced in a study of OX40 agonist ivuxolimab in advanced cancers. Produced via immunoSEQ multiplex PCR; TCRdb's table is partial and in-frame only. Of roughly 46,000 clones in the sample, roughly nine tenths were seen once. The sample here was CD4+ or CD8+ T cells sorted from blood, taken in a trial of the OX40 agonist ivuxolimab. The receptors were sampled from an adult with an advanced solid tumor such as melanoma, head and neck, liver or kidney cancer.

The chain couples TRBV18 to TRBJ2-5; 9 bases agree with TRBD2. Losses at the gene ends were 3 bases for V and 2 bases for J; bases not matched to a gene: 7. Germline V gives CDR1 KGHSH, CDR2 LQKENI. The CDR3 has 16 amino acids. As DNA, the CDR3 is TGTGCCAGCTCACCGACGACTAGCGGTACGCAAGAGACCCAGTACTTC. Translating gives CASSPTTSGTQETQYF.

The chain combines TRBV5-6 with TRBJ2-7; 12 positions match TRBD2. CDR1 is SGHDT and CDR2 is YYEEEE in the germline V gene. Trimming at V came to 4 bases and at J to 3 bases, leaving 17 bases not matched to a gene. The CDR3 is 19 residues long. CDR3 sequence: CASSAQTSGRTQVFYEQYF. CDR3 sequence (DNA): TGTGCCAGCAGCGCACAAACTAGCGGGAGGACCCAAGTTTTCTACGAGCAGTACTTC.

This clone was picked up one time. This chain links TRBV7-2 with TRBJ1-2; D is perhaps TRBD1 (5 bases). This CDR3 is built from 16 residues. Trimming took off 6 bases at V and 4 bases at J, with 21 bases between the two ends. CDR1 is SGHTA, CDR2 FQGNSA, per germline. CDR3 loop: CASRPDRTRSTYGYTF. As DNA, the CDR3 is TGTGCCAGCAGGCCCGACAGAACCCGATCGACCTATGGCTACACCTTC.

This clone is medium-sized (0.01 to 0.1%). The genes are TRBV28 and TRBJ2-1; TRBD1 matches 12 bases. After removal of 3 bases from V and 8 bases from J, the junction contained 11 bases not matched to a gene. Germline assignment: CDR1 MDHEN and CDR2 SYDVKM. The CDR3 is made up of 17 amino acids. The CDR3 DNA is TGTGCCAGCAGTTTTTTGGGACAGGGGGCGCAGTATTATGAGCAGTTCTTC. Translated: CASSFLGQGAQYYEQFF.

This chain uses TRBV7-3 with TRBJ2-1, with TRBD1 identical over 10 bases. The ends lost 5 bases at V and 3 bases at J; junction bases unmatched: 4. CDR1 SGHTA and CDR2 FQGTGA come from the germline V gene. CDR3 length: 15 amino acids. CDR3 sequence reads: CASSLDRGFYNEQFF. The CDR3 DNA reads as TGTGCCAGCAGCCTGGACAGGGGGTTCTACAATGAGCAGTTCTTC.

The chain employs TRBV25-1 and TRBJ2-5; the match to TRBD1 covers 9 bases. This CDR3 region has 16 residues. V gave up 1 base and J gave up 7 bases; unmatched junction bases: 10. Per the germline V gene, CDR1 is MGHDK and CDR2 is SYGVNS. The DNA of the CDR3 is TGTGCCAGCAGTGAATTTCAACAGGGGGCGAGGAGGACCCAGTACTTC. It is translated as CASSEFQQGARRTQYF. Full variable domain (outside the CDR3, taken from reference TRBV25-1 and TRBJ2-5): EADIYQTPRYLVIGTGKKITLECSQTMGHDKMYWYQQDPGMELHLIHYSYGVNSTEKGDLSSESTVSRIRTEHFPLTLESARPSHTSQYLCASSEFQQGARRTQYFGPGTRLLVL.

V usage is TRBV27 and J usage is TRBJ1-5, with a possible D match to TRBD1 (6 bases). Germline V lookup: CDR1 MNHEY, CDR2 SMNVEV (reference sequence). This CDR3 spans 16 amino acids. V was clipped by 4 bases and J by 3 bases, with 16 bases between them. The CDR3 bases are TGTGCCAGCAGTTCTGCACAGCGGGGGGCCAATCAGCCCCAGCATTTT. Protein product: CASSSAQRGANQPQHF.

The chain combines TRBV19 with TRBJ2-1; D is possibly TRBD1 or TRBD2 (5 bases each). Germline CDR1 LNHDA, CDR2 SQIVND (reference sequence). The CDR3 is 15 residues long. V lost 4 bases, J lost 4 bases, and 14 bases lay in between. The CDR3 DNA follows: TGTGCCAGTAGTACTCCGGGACGGACTTACAATGAGCAGTTCTTC. Protein product: CASSTPGRTYNEQFF.

The rearrangement uses TRBV9 and TRBJ2-1; D not certain. The CDR3 sequence is 12 residues long. Per germline, CDR1 SGDLS and CDR2 YYNGEE. V was clipped by 0 bases and J by 5 bases, with 3 bases between them. The CDR3 nucleotides are TGTGCCAGCAGCGTAGTCAACAATGAGCAGTTCTTC. Translating it yields CASSVVNNEQFF. Looking up the rest from reference TRBV9 and TRBJ2-1 gives the full variable domain: DSGVTQTPKHLITATGQRVTLRCSPRSGDLSVYWYQQSLDQGLQFLIQYYNGEERAKGNILERFSAQQFPDLHSELNLSSLELGDSALYFCASSVVNNEQFFGPGTRLTVL.

This clone was seen more than once but under ten times. The chain combines TRBV19 with TRBJ1-2, with 7 bases matching TRBD1. Germline V gene sequence: CDR1 LNHDA, CDR2 SQIVND (reference sequence). Losses at the gene ends were 5 bases for V and 4 bases for J; bases not matched to a gene: 10. The CDR3 spans 15 residues. The CDR3 region is CASSSAAGQIYGYTF. The CDR3 DNA is TGTGCCAGTAGTTCGGCCGCGGGACAGATCTATGGCTACACCTTC.

The chain links TRBV19 to TRBJ1-4; a possible D gene is TRBD1 (6 bases). Trimming removed 6 bases at V and 11 bases at J, with 19 bases between. The CDR3 covers 14 residues. CDR1 is LNHDA, CDR2 SQIVND, per germline (reference sequence). Here the CDR3 DNA reads TGTGCCAGTAGCCATGCCACAGGGCCCGGGAAACTGTTTTTT. Translation gives CASSHATGPGKLFF. Together with reference TRBV19 and TRBJ1-4, the CDR3 gives the full variable domain: DGGITQSPKYLFRKEGQNVTLSCEQNLNHDAMYWYRQDPGQGLRLIYYSQIVNDFQKGDIAEGYSVSREKKESFPLTVTSAQKNPTAFYLCASSHATGPGKLFFGSGTQLSVL.

The chain carries TRBV9 and TRBJ2-5; D may be TRBD2 (7 bases). The CDR3 runs 16 residues. The V end was cut by 0 bases, the J end by 3 bases, with 15 bases between. Germline V gene data show CDR1 as SGDLS and CDR2 as YYNGEE. The CDR3 region has the DNA TGTGCCAGCAGCGTAGGGAGGGGGAGGGCCGAAGAGACCCAGTACTTC. Its translation: CASSVGRGRAEETQYF.

The J gene is TRBJ2-5, the V gene TRBV20-1; a weak D match, TRBD2 (5 bases). The CDR3 is made up of 11 amino acids. V was pared by 5 bases and J by 5 bases, with 9 bases between. The germline V gene encodes CDR1 DFQATT and CDR2 SNEGSKA (reference sequence). The CDR3 DNA reads as TGCAGTGCTGGACTGGGGGAGACCCAGTACTTC. Its protein is CSAGLGETQYF.

In its sample, this clone was seen a few times. V gene TRBV19 combines with J gene TRBJ2-3, with a possible D match to TRBD2 (6 bases). Germline V gene sequence: CDR1 LNHDA, CDR2 SQIVND (reference sequence). Trimming took off 5 bases at V and 6 bases at J, with 21 bases between the two ends. This CDR3 contains 16 residues. The CDR3: CASSSFGAGGGDTQYF. CDR3 nucleotides: TGTGCCAGTAGTTCTTTTGGAGCGGGCGGTGGGGATACGCAGTATTTT.

Judged by abundance, this clone is medium-sized. The chain links TRBV5-8 to TRBJ1-5, with TRBD1 as a possible D gene (5 bases). This CDR3 has 15 amino acids. The V end was cut by 4 bases, the J end by 4 bases, with 15 bases between. Germline V gene lookup returns CDR1 SGHTS and CDR2 YDEGEE. The DNA of the CDR3 is TGTGCCAGCAGCCAAGGGACGGTGGGTAATCAGCCCCAGCATTTT. Protein: CASSQGTVGNQPQHF.

The chain uses TRBV5-6 and TRBJ2-4; TRBD2 matches at 10 bases. Germline V gives CDR1 SGHDT, CDR2 YYEEEE. Germline trimming cut 4 bases from V and 2 bases from J; bases unmatched to any gene: 12. The CDR3 has 18 residues. The CDR3 here is CASSLRTSGSTPKNIQYF. CDR3 sequence (DNA): TGTGCCAGCAGCCTCCGGACTAGCGGTTCTACCCCCAAAAACATTCAGTACTTC.

In its sample, this clone was seen once. This chain uses TRBV4-1 with TRBJ2-1, with 11 bases identical to TRBD1. Per the germline V gene, CDR1 is MGHRA and CDR2 is YSYEKL. After removal of 2 bases from V and 12 bases from J, the junction contained 12 bases not matched to a gene. The CDR3 sequence is 16 residues long. The CDR3 nucleotides read TGCGCCAGCAGCCAATTAAGCGGACAGGGGGCGAGTGGGCAGTTCTTC. This translates into CASSQLSGQGASGQFF.